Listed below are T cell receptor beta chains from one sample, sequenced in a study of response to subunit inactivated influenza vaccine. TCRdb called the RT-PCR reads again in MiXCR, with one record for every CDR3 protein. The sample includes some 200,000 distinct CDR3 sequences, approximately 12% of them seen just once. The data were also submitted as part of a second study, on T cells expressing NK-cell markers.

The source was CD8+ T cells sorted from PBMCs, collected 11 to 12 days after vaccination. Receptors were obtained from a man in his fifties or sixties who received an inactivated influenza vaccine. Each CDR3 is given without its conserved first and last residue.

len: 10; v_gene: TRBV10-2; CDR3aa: ASTGRAYEQY
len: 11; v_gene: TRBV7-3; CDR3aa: ASSYDRYNEQF
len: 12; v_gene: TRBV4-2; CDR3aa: ASSGESSYNEQF
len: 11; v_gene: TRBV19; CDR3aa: ASRIAGGNEQY
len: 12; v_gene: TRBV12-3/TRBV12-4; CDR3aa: ASRAPGVTGELF
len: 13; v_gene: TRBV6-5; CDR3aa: ASSYGQGGYTEAF
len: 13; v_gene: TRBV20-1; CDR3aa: SAPRDRGLGETQY
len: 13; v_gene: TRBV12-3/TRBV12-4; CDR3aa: ASSNEIEGSDTQY
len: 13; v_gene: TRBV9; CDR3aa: ASSALGTSGDTQY
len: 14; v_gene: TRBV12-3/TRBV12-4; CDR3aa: ASSQRPMDRGYGYT
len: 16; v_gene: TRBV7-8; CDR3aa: ASSHKGLAGRGGYEQY
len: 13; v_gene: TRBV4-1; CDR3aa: ASSESSSYNSPLH
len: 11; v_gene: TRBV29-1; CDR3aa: SVIAGVIDTQY
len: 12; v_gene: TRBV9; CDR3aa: ASSVIPRDREYT
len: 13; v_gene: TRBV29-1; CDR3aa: SVELAGDTNNEQF
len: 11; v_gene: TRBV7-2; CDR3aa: ASRKGLNQPQH
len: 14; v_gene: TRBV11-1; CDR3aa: ASSTPGRDYQETQY
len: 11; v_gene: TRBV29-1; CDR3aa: SVEKGSPYEQY
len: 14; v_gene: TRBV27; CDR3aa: ASSLFSLAGKETQY
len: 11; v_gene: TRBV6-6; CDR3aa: ASVSGEASPLH
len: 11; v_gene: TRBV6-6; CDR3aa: ASSATRSRGYS
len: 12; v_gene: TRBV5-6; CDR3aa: ASSLGHLNSPLH
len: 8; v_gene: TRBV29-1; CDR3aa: SVPGAGYT
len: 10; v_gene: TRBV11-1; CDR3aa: ASRSGDDEQF
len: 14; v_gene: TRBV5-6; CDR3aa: ASSLSGTGINYGYT
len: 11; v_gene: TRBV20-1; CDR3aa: SARELRLYEQY
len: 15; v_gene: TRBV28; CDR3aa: ASSPRGIQIVGNTIY
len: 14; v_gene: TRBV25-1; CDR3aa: ASSEFAGVSYNEQF
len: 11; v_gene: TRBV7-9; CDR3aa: ASSLVGENEQF
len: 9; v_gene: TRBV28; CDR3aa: ASRGGRDLY
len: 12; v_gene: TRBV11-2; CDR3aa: ASRRGTGRSPLH